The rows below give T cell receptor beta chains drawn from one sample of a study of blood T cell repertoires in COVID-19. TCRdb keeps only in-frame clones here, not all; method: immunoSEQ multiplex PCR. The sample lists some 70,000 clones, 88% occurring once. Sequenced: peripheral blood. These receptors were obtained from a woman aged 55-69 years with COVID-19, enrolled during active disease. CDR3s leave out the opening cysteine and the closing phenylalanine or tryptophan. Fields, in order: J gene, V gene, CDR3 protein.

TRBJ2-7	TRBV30	AWSRPRTGQGANEQY
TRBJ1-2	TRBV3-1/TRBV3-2	ASSQTPQGGPNYGYT
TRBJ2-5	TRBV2	ASSDGLAGGGETQY
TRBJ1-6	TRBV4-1	ASSSPGTGNSPLH
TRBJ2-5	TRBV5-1	ASAKGETQY
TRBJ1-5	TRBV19	ASSSGNQPQH
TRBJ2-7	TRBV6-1	ASSEVGTGTYEQY
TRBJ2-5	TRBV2	ASSEALRQGGKTQY
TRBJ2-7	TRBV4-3	ASSRAPGGEQY
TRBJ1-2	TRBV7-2	ASSLAGVPNYGYT
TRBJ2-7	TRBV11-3	ASSSRGSYEQY